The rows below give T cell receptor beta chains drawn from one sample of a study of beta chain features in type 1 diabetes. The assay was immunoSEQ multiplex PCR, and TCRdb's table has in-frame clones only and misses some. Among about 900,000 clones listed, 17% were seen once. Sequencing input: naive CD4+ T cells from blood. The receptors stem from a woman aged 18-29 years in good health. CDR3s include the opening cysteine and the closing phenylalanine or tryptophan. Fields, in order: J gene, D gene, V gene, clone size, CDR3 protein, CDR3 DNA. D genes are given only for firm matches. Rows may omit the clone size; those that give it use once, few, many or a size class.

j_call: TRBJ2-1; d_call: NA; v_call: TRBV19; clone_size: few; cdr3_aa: CASLSRSAGQFF; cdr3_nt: TGTGCCAGTTTGTCTCGCTCGGCCGGGCAGTTCTTC
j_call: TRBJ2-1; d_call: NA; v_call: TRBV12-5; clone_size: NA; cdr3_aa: CASGLWGEVYNEQFF; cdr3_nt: TGTGCTAGTGGTTTGTGGGGGGAGGTCTACAATGAGCAGTTCTTC
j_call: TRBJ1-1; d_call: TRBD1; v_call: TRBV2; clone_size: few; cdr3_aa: CANPGQGASGAFF; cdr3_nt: TGTGCCAATCCGGGACAGGGGGCCTCGGGAGCTTTCTTT
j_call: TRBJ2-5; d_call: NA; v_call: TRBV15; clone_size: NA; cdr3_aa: CATSIRQANLKETQYF; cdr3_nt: TGTGCCACCAGCATCAGGCAGGCCAATCTCAAAGAGACCCAGTACTTC
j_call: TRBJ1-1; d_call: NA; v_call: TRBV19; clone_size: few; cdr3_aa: CASSIDFQAEAFF; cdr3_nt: TGTGCCAGTAGTATAGATTTCCAGGCGGAAGCTTTCTTT
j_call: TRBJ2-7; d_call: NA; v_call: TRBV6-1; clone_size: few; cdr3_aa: CASNTYEQYF; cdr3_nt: TGTGCCAGCAACACCTACGAGCAGTACTTC
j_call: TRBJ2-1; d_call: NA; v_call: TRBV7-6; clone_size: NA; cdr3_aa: CASSNDNLGHEQFF; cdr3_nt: TGTGCCAGCAGCAACGACAACCTAGGGCATGAGCAGTTCTTC
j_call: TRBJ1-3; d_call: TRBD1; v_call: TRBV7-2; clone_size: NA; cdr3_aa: CASSLGDRGNTIYF; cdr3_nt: TGTGCCAGCAGCTTAGGGGACAGGGGAAACACCATATATTTT
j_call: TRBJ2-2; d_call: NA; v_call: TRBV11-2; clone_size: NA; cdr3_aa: CASSSTAGYTGELFF; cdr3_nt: TGTGCCAGCAGCTCCACAGCTGGATATACCGGGGAGCTGTTTTTT
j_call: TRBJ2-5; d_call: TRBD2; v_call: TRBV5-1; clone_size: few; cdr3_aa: CASYRTSKETQYF; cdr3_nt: TGCGCCAGCTACAGGACTAGTAAAGAGACCCAGTACTTC
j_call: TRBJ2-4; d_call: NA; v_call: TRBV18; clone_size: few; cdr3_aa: CASSPVPGEVYIQYF; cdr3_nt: TGTGCCAGCTCACCGGTTCCGGGAGAGGTCTACATTCAGTACTTC
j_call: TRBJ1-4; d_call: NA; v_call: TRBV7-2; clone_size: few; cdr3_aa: CASRQEGVEKLFF; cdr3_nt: TGTGCCAGTCGACAGGAGGGAGTAGAAAAACTGTTTTTT
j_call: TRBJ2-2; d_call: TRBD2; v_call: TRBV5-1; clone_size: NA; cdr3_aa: CASSLLGLAGGSTNTGELFF; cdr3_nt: TGCGCCAGCAGCTTGCTCGGACTAGCGGGAGGGTCGACGAACACCGGGGAGCTGTTTTTT
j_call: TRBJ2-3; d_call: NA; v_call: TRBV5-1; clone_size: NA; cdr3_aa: CASSLPTLSKGPDTQYF; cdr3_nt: TGCGCCAGCAGCCTTCCGACCCTTAGCAAAGGCCCAGATACGCAGTATTTT
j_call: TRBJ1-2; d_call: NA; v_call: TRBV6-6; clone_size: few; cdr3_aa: CASSYDRGGYTF; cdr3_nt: TGTGCCAGCAGTTACGATCGAGGCGGCTACACCTTC
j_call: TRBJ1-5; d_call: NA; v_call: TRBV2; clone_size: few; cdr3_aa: CASSEVEIQPQHF; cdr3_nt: TGTGCCAGCAGTGAAGTGGAGATCCAGCCCCAGCATTTT
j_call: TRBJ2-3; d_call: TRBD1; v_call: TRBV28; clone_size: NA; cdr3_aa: CASQGDSTDTQYF; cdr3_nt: TGTGCCAGTCAGGGGGACAGCACAGATACGCAGTATTTT
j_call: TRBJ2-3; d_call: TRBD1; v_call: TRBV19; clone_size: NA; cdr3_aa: CASSIQTGGLDTQYF; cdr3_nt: TGTGCCAGTAGTATCCAGACAGGGGGCCTAGATACGCAGTATTTT
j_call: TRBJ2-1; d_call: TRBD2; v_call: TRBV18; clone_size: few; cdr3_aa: CASSGGTSGPEGAYNEQFF; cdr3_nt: TGTGCCAGCTCCGGCGGGACTAGCGGGCCCGAGGGGGCCTACAATGAGCAGTTCTTC
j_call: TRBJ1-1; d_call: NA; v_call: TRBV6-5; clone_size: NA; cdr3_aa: CAIRPQGWNTEAFF; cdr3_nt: TGTGCCATCAGACCTCAGGGCTGGAACACTGAAGCTTTCTTT
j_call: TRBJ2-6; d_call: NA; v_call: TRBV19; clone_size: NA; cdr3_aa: CASSIGTGQGSFSGANVLTF; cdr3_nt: TGTGCCAGTAGTATTGGGACGGGCCAGGGGTCGTTCTCTGGGGCCAACGTCCTGACTTTC
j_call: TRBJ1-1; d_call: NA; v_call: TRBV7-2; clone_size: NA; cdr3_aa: CASSLIAAMNTEAFF; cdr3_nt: TGTGCCAGCAGCTTAATTGCGGCGATGAACACTGAAGCTTTCTTT
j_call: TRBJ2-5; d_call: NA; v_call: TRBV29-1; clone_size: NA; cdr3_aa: CSVEGPIETQYF; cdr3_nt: TGCAGCGTTGAAGGCCCAATCGAGACCCAGTACTTC
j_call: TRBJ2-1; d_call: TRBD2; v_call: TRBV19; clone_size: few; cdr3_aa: CASSIAGGEQFF; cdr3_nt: TGTGCCAGTAGTATAGCGGGAGGCGAGCAGTTCTTC
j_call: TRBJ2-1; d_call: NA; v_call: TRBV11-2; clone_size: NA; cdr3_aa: CASSLARIHNYNEQFF; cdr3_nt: TGTGCCAGCAGCTTAGCCAGAATCCACAATTACAATGAGCAGTTCTTC
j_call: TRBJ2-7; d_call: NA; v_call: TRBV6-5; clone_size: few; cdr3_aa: CASSWNRDSYEQYF; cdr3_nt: TGTGCCAGCAGTTGGAACAGGGACTCCTACGAGCAGTACTTC
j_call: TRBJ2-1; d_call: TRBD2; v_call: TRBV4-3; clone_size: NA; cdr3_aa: CASSQEAGGPVEQFF; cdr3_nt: TGCGCCAGCAGCCAAGAAGCGGGAGGGCCGGTAGAGCAGTTCTTC
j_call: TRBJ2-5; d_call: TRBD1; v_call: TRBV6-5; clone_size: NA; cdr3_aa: CASRLSRGLQETQYF; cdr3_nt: TGTGCCAGCAGGCTTAGCAGGGGGCTTCAAGAGACCCAGTACTTC
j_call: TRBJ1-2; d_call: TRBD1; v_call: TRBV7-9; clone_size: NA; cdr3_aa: CASSVTYRDRGPRLYGYTF; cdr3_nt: TGTGCCAGCAGCGTCACTTACCGGGACAGGGGGCCGCGCCTCTATGGCTACACCTTC
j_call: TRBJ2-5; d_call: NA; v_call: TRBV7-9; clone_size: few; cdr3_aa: CASSLAVQAQETQYF; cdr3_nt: TGTGCCAGCAGCTTAGCAGTTCAAGCACAAGAGACCCAGTACTTC
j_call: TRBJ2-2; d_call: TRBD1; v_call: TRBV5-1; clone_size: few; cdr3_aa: CASSLQGSGTGELFF; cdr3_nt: TGCGCCAGCAGCTTACAGGGGAGCGGCACCGGGGAGCTGTTTTTT
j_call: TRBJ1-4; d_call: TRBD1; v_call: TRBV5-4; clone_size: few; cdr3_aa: CASSDRTGGQVEKLFF; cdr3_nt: TGTGCCAGCAGCGATCGAACAGGGGGCCAGGTTGAAAAACTGTTTTTT
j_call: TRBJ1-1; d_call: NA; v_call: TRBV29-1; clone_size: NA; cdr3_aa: CSVEENTSTEAFF; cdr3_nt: TGCAGCGTTGAAGAAAATACGAGCACTGAAGCTTTCTTT
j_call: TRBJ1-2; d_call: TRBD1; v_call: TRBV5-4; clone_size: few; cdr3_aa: CASSLGGGFGYGYTF; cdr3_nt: TGTGCCAGCAGCTTGGGAGGGGGCTTTGGCTATGGCTACACCTTC
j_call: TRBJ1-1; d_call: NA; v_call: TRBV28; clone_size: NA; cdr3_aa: CAIDGGTEAFF; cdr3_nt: TGTGCCATCGACGGTGGCACTGAAGCTTTCTTT
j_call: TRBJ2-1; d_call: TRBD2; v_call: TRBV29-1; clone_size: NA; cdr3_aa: CSVGLAGGPREQFF; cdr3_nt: TGCAGCGTAGGACTAGCGGGAGGGCCGAGAGAGCAGTTCTTC
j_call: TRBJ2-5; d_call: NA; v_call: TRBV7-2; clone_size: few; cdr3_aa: CASSLVAAKETQYF; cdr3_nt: TGTGCCAGCAGCTTAGTAGCGGCGAAAGAGACCCAGTACTTC
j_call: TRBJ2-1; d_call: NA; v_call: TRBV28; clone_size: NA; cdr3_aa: CASSVGSYNEQFF; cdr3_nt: TGTGCCAGCAGCGTCGGCTCCTACAATGAGCAGTTCTTC
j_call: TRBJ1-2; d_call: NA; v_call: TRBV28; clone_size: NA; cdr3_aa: CASSWANYGYTF; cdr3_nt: TGTGCCAGCAGTTGGGCCAACTATGGCTACACCTTC
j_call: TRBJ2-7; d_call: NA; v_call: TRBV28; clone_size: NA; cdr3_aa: CASSFKEQYF; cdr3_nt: TGTGCCAGCAGTTTCAAAGAGCAGTACTTC
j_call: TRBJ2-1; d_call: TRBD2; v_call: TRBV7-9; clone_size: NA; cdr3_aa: CASSLGRGAYNEQFF; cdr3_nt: TGTGCCAGCAGCTTAGGGCGGGGGGCCTACAATGAGCAGTTCTTC
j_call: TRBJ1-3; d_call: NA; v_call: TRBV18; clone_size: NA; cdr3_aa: CASSPGTVGNTIYF; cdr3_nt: TGTGCCAGCTCACCTGGGACTGTGGGGAACACCATATATTTT
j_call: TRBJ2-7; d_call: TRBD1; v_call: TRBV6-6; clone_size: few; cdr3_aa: CASSYSGTGVYEQYF; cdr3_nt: TGTGCCAGCAGTTACTCCGGGACAGGGGTTTACGAGCAGTACTTC
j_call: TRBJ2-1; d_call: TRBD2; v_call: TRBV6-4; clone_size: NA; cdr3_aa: CASSVSGTSSSREQFF; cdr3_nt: TGTGCCAGCAGTGTTTCGGGGACTAGCTCCTCGAGGGAGCAGTTCTTC
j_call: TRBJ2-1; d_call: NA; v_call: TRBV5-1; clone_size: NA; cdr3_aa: CASSLTLGGSYNEQFF; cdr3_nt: TGCGCCAGCAGCTTGACCCTGGGAGGTTCCTACAATGAGCAGTTCTTC
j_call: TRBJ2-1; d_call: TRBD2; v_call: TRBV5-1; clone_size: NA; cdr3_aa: CASSAYSPGTSGRAYGDEQFF; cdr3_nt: TGCGCCAGCAGCGCGTATAGTCCCGGGACTAGCGGGAGGGCGTATGGCGATGAGCAGTTCTTC
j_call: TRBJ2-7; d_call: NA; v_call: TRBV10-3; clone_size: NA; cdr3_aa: CAISDPGVGQAYEQYF; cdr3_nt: TGTGCCATCAGTGACCCCGGAGTCGGGCAGGCCTACGAGCAGTACTTC
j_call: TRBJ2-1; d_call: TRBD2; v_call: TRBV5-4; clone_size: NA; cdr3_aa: CASSGRGTGGPYEQFF; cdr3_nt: TGTGCCAGCAGCGGCCGCGGGACGGGAGGGCCCTATGAGCAGTTCTTC